This T cell receptor (beta chain) was identified in a study of cytomegalovirus exposure and HLA in healthy donors. In germline, CDR1 is LGHNA, CDR2 YNFKEQ. V was pared by 1 base and J by 0 bases, with 10 bases between. The CDR3 has 16 amino acids. Primers: 60 Vbeta forward and 13 Jbeta reverse. Sequencing used immunoSEQ multiplex PCR; TCRdb keeps in-frame clones, though not all of them. Of around 180,000 clones in the sample, 70% to 80% were seen once. It was healthy bone marrow donors who served as donors. About this clone itself: Its antigen is currently unknown.

Findings of the study overall: Cytomegalovirus status, reportedly, was diagnosed with high specificity and sensitivity by the classifier. Prior analysis indicated that the majority of TCR beta V segments exhibited productivity approximately 87% or approximately 30% of the time. A later analysis showed TCR association rates differing by HLA locus, peaking at DRB1 and lowest at HLA-C.

The sequence was collected from a woman aged 25 to 39 in good health and CMV-seropositive. The chain joins TRBV4-2 to TRBJ2-1, with D uncertain. The specimen was PBMCs. The CDR3 region is CASSQVPGVSYNEQFF. CDR3 DNA sequence: TGTGCCAGCAGCCAAGTACCCGGAGTCTCCTACAATGAGCAGTTCTTC.